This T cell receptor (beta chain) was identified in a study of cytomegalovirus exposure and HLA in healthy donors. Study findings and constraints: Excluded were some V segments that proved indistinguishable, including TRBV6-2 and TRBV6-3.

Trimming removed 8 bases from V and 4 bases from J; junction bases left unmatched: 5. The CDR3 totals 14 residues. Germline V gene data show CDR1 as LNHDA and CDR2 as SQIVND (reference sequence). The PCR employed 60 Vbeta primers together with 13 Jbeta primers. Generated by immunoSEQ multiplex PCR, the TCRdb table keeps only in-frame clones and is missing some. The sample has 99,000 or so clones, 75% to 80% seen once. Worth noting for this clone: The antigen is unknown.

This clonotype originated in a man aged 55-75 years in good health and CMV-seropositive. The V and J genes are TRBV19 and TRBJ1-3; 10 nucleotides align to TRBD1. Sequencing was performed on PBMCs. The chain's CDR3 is CASRTGGAGNTIYF. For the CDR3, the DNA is TGTGCCAGTCGGACAGGGGGGGCCGGAAACACCATATATTTT.